Listed below are T cell receptor beta chains from one sample, sequenced in a study of immune evolution from preneoplasia to lung adenocarcinoma. Measured with immunoSEQ multiplex PCR; TCRdb has only the in-frame clones, and not every one. The sample records 15,000 or so clones, about 88% being singletons. The sequencing sample was made of FFPE invasive lung adenocarcinoma tissue. These receptors originate from a person between 65 and 79 years old with invasive lung adenocarcinoma. Each CDR3 is given with its conserved first and last residue. D genes are given only for firm matches. Size values are once, few and many counts, or a class for expanded clones, and some rows have none.

TRBJ1-1 NA TRBV25-1 NA CASSGTDYTEAFF TGTGCCAGCAGTGGCACCGATTACACTGAAGCTTTCTTT
TRBJ1-1 NA TRBV6-5 NA CASSSPYTEAFF TGTGCCAGCAGTTCCCCCTACACTGAAGCTTTCTTT
TRBJ2-1 NA TRBV28 NA CASRLQTGKFSYNEQFF TGTGCCAGCAGGCTACAAACAGGGAAGTTCTCCTACAATGAGCAGTTCTTC
TRBJ1-5 NA TRBV27 NA CASSLNLGGQPQHF TGTGCCAGCAGTTTAAATCTAGGGGGTCAGCCCCAGCATTTT
TRBJ1-2 NA TRBV2 NA CASSSRRGTANYGYTF TGTGCCAGCAGCTCTCGGAGGGGCACCGCTAACTATGGCTACACCTTC
TRBJ2-3 NA TRBV27 once CASSYFVGASTDTQYF TGTGCCAGCAGTTATTTTGTGGGGGCTAGCACAGATACGCAGTATTTT
TRBJ2-2 TRBD2 TRBV7-2 NA CASSPAGTNTGELFF TGTGCCAGCAGCCCAGCGGGGACGAACACCGGGGAGCTGTTTTTT
TRBJ2-7 TRBD1 TRBV2 NA CASNGDSEPYEQYF TGTGCCAGCAATGGGGACAGTGAACCCTACGAGCAGTACTTC
TRBJ2-3 NA TRBV7-3 few CASSLNGRSTDTQYF TGTGCCAGCAGCTTAAACGGCAGGAGCACAGATACGCAGTATTTT
TRBJ1-2 TRBD1 TRBV2 NA CASGGGQGADYGYTF TGTGCCAGCGGGGGGGGTCAGGGGGCGGACTATGGCTATACCTTC
TRBJ2-7 TRBD2 TRBV11-2 NA CASSTLAGGIRGSEQYF TGTGCCAGCAGCACCCTAGCGGGAGGTATTCGTGGGTCCGAGCAGTACTTC
TRBJ2-7 NA TRBV29-1 NA CSVEMRRGGNEQYF TGCAGCGTTGAAATGCGTCGAGGTGGGAACGAGCAGTACTTC
TRBJ1-5 NA TRBV7-2 NA CASSLVWRQPQHF TGTGCCAGCAGCTTAGTGTGGCGACAGCCCCAGCATTTT
TRBJ1-1 NA TRBV28 once CASSLGGGRGVHTEAFF TGTGCCAGCAGTTTAGGTGGGGGGCGCGGAGTGCACACTGAAGCTTTCTTT
TRBJ2-7 TRBD2 TRBV7-9 NA CASWGGTGEQYF TGTGCCAGCTGGGGAGGGACGGGCGAGCAGTACTTC
TRBJ1-5 NA TRBV4-1 NA CASSQDPTDQPQHF TGCGCCAGCAGCCAAGACCCGACGGATCAGCCCCAGCATTTT
TRBJ2-2 TRBD2 TRBV19 NA CASSIGLAGGRVYGELFF TGTGCCAGTAGTATAGGTCTAGCGGGGGGCCGAGTCTACGGGGAGCTGTTTTTT
TRBJ2-7 TRBD2 TRBV14 NA CASSPGGIGQYF TGTGCCAGCAGTCCGGGGGGGATCGGGCAGTACTTC
TRBJ2-5 NA TRBV7-9 once CASSLGGDLQETQYF TGTGCCAGCAGCTTAGGAGGGGACCTCCAAGAGACCCAGTACTTC
TRBJ1-2 NA TRBV2 NA CASLSENYGYTF TGTGCCAGTCTTAGTGAGAACTATGGCTACACCTTC
TRBJ1-5 NA TRBV16 NA CASSRDSNQPQHF TGTGCCAGCAGCCGGGACAGCAATCAGCCCCAGCATTTT
TRBJ2-2 NA TRBV9 NA CASSVVIAGELFF TGTGCCAGCAGCGTAGTCATAGCCGGGGAGCTGTTTTTT
TRBJ1-2 NA TRBV7-9 NA CASSAPRGTNYGYTF TGTGCCAGCTCCGCCCCCCGGGGGACGAACTATGGCTACACCTTC
TRBJ2-7 TRBD1 TRBV19 NA CASSGGTGTGAYEQYF TGTGCCAGTAGTGGGGGAACCGGGACAGGGGCCTACGAGCAGTACTTC
TRBJ1-1 NA TRBV28 NA CASSADRFSMNTEAFF TGTGCCAGCAGTGCGGACAGATTTTCAATGAACACTGAAGCTTTCTTT
TRBJ2-7 TRBD2 TRBV4-2 NA CASSQQLAGFYEQYF TGTGCCAGCAGCCAACAACTAGCGGGATTTTACGAGCAGTACTTC
TRBJ2-7 NA TRBV6-1 NA CASRGSAYEQYF TGTGCCAGCAGAGGTAGCGCCTACGAGCAGTACTTC
TRBJ1-5 NA TRBV5-1 NA CASSLDGVEQPQHF TGCGCCAGCAGCTTGGACGGGGTTGAACAGCCCCAGCATTTT
TRBJ2-5 NA TRBV11-2 NA CASRGDIQETQYF TGTGCCAGCAGAGGGGACATCCAAGAGACCCAGTACTTC
TRBJ2-3 NA TRBV30 NA CAWKRFSGGTDTQYF TGTGCCTGGAAAAGATTCAGTGGGGGCACAGATACGCAGTATTTT
TRBJ1-2 NA TRBV6-5 NA CASSTSSAGGYTF NA
TRBJ2-2 NA TRBV4-1 NA CASSQEIQNTGELFF TGCGCCAGCAGCCAAGAGATCCAGAACACCGGGGAGCTGTTTTTT
TRBJ2-5 NA TRBV18 NA CASSPSRQETQYF TGTGCCAGCTCACCCTCGCGACAAGAGACCCAGTACTTC
TRBJ1-1 NA TRBV6-4 NA CASSASPGNTEAFF TGTGCCAGCAGTGCCTCCCCAGGGAACACTGAAGCTTTCTTT
TRBJ2-2 NA TRBV7-3 once CASSVSGSFGTGELFF TGTGCCAGCAGCGTGTCAGGGTCCTTTGGGACCGGGGAGCTGTTTTTT
TRBJ2-3 TRBD1 TRBV5-4 NA CASSSPNRGNSTDTQYF TGTGCCAGCAGCTCCCCAAACAGGGGGAATAGCACAGATACGCAGTATTTT
TRBJ2-7 TRBD2 TRBV28 NA CASSLLLAGARITDYEQYF TGTGCCAGCAGTTTATTGCTAGCGGGGGCTCGAATTACCGACTACGAGCAGTACTTC
TRBJ2-2 NA TRBV12-5 NA CASGLSGTGELFF TGTGCTAGTGGTTTAAGCGGCACCGGGGAGCTGTTTTTT
TRBJ2-1 NA TRBV30 NA CACRPRGEQFF TGTGCCTGCCGCCCCCGAGGCGAGCAGTTCTTC
TRBJ2-2 NA TRBV6-5 NA CASSPDGHAGELFF TGTGCCAGCAGTCCAGACGGACACGCCGGGGAGCTGTTTTTT
TRBJ1-3 TRBD1 TRBV18 once CASSPGQGNTIYF TGTGCCAGCTCACCGGGACAGGGAAACACCATATATTTT
TRBJ2-3 NA TRBV12-5 few CASGSGQSTDTQYF TGTGCTAGTGGTTCAGGACAGAGCACAGATACGCAGTATTTT
TRBJ2-1 TRBD1 TRBV7-7 NA CASSPVTGAAFGEQFF TGTGCTAGCAGCCCCGTGACAGGGGCAGCGTTTGGTGAGCAGTTCTTC
TRBJ2-5 TRBD2 TRBV7-8 NA CASSLAFSGLAGQTQYF TGTGCCAGCAGCTTAGCCTTTTCCGGACTAGCGGGACAGACCCAGTACTTC
TRBJ1-1 NA TRBV19 once CASSIWSMNTEAFF TGTGCCAGTAGTATATGGTCAATGAACACTGAAGCTTTCTTT
TRBJ2-1 NA TRBV29-1 NA CSVPRLGHGDEQFF TGCAGCGTGCCCAGACTAGGACACGGGGATGAGCAGTTCTTC
TRBJ2-2 TRBD2 TRBV2 NA CASTSGGQNTGELFF TGTGCCAGCACAAGCGGGGGTCAGAACACCGGGGAGCTGTTTTTT
TRBJ1-1 TRBD1 TRBV10-3 NA CAISEQGARTEAFF TGTGCCATCAGTGAGCAGGGGGCGAGGACTGAAGCTTTCTTT
TRBJ1-1 NA TRBV6-4 NA CASSVGGMNTEAFF TGTGCCAGCAGTGTTGGGGGGATGAACACTGAAGCTTTCTTT